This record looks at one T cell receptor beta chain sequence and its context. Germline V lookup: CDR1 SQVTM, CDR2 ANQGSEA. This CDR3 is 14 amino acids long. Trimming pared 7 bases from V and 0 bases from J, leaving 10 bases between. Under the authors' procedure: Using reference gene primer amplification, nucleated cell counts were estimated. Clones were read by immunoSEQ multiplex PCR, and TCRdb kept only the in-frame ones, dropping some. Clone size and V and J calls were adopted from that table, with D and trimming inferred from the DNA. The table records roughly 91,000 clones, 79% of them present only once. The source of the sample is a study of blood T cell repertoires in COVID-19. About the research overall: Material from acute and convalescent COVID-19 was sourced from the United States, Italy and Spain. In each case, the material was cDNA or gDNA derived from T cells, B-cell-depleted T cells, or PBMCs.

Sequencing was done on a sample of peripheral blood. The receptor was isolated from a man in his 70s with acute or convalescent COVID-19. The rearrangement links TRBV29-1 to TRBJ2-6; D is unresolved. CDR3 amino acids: CSAQLSSGANVLTF. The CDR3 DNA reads TGCAGCGCCCAACTTAGCTCTGGGGCCAACGTCCTGACTTTC.